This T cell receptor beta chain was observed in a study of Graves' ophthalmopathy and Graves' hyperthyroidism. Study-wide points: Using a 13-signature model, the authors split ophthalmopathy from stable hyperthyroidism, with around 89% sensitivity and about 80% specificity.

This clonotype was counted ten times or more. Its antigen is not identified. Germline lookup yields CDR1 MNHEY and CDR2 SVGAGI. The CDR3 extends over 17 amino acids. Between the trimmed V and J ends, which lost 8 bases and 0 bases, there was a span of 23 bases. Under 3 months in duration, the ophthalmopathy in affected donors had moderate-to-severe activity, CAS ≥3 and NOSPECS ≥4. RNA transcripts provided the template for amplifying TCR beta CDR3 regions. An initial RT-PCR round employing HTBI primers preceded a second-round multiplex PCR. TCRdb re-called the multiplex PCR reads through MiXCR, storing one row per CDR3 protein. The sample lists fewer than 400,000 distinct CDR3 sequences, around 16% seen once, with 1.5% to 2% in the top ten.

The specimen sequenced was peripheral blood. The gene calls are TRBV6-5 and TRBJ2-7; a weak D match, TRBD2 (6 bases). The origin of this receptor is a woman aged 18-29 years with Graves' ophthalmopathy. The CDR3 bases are TGTGCCAGCCGAGGACTCAACCGGGACTTTCTCTCCTACGAGCAGTACTTC. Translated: CASRGLNRDFLSYEQYF.